This T cell receptor beta chain was sequenced during a study of high-grade serous ovarian cancer treatment subgroups. Study results and caveats: Repertoire similarity ranged about 0.1 to 0.79 between tumors of one patient.

Clones were read by immunoSEQ multiplex PCR, and TCRdb kept only the in-frame ones, dropping some. The data contain fewer than 35,000 clones, around 80% of them singletons. This clone occurred a few times. Its matching antigen is unknown. The CDR3 length is 16 residues. Looked up from germline, CDR1 is GTSNPN and CDR2 is SVGIG (reference sequence). The V and J ends lost 0 bases and 0 bases respectively, with 9 bases between them. Tumor tissue was taken before any definitive surgery or chemotherapy was given. This clonotype was sampled from a human donor with high-grade serous ovarian cancer. This sequence joins TRBV30 and TRBJ2-6, with unresolved D. The specimen sequenced was tumor tissue. As DNA, the CDR3 is TGTGCCTGGAGTGTACCCGGATACTCTGGGGCCAACGTCCTGACTTTC. Its translation: CAWSVPGYSGANVLTF. The full variable domain, in which reference TRBV30 and TRBJ2-6 provide the parts outside the CDR3, is SQTIHQWPATLVQPVGSPLSLECTVEGTSNPNLYWYRQAAGRGLQLLFYSVGIGQISSEVPQNLSASRPQDRQFILSSKKLLLSDSGFYLCAWSVPGYSGANVLTFGAGSRLTVL.